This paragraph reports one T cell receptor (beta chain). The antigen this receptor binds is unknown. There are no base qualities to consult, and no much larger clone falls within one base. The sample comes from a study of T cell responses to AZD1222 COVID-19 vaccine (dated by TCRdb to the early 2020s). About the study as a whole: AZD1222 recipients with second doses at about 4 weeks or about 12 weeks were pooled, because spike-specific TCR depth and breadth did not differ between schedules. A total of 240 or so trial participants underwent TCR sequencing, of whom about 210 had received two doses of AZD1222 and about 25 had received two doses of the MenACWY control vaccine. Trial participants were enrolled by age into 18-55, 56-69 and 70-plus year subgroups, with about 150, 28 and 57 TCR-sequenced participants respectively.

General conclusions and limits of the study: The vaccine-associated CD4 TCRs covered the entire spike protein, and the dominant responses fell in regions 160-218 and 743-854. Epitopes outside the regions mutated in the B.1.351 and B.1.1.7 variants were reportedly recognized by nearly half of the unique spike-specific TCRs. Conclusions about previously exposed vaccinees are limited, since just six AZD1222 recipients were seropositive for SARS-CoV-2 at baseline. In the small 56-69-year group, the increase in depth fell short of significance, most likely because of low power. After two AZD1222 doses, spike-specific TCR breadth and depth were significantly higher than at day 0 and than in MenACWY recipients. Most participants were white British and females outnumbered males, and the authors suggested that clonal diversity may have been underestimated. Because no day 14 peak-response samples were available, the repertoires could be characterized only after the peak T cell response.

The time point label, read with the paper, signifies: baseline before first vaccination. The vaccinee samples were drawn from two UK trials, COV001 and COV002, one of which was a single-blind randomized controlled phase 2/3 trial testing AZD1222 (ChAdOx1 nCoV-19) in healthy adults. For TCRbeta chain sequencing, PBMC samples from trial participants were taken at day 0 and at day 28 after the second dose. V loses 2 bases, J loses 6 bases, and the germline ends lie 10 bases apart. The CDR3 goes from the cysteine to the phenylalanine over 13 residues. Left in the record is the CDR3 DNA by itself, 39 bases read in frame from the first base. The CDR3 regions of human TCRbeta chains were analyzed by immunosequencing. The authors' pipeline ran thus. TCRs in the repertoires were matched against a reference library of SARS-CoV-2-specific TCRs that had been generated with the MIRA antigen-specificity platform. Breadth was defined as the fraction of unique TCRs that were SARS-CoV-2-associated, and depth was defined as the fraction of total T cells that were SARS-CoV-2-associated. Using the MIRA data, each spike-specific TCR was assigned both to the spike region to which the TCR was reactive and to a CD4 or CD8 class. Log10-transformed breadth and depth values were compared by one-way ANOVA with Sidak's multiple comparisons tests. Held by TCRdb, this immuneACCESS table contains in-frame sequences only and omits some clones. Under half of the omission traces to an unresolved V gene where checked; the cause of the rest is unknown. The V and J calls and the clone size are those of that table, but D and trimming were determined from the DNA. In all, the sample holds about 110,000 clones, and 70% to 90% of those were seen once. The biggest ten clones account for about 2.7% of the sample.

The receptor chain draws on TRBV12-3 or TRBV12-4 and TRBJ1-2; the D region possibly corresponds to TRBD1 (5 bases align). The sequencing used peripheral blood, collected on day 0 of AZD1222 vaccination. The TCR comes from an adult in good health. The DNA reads TGTGCCAGCAGTTTAATGGAGGGACATGGCTACACCTTC. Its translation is CASSLMEGHGYTF.